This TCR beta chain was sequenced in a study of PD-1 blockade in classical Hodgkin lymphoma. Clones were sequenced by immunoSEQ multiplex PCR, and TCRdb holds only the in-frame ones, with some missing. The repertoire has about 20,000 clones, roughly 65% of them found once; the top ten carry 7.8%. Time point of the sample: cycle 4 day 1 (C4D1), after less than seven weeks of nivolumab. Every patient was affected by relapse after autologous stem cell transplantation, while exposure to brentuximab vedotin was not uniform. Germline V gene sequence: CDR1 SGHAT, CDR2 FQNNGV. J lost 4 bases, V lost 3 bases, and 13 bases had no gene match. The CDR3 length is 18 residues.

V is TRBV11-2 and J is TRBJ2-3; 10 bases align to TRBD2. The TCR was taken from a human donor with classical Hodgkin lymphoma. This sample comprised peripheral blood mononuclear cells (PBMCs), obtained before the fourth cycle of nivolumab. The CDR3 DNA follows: TGTGCCAGCAGCTTCCTCTACCCTCTAGCGGGAGTAGCAGATACGCAGTATTTT. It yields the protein CASSFLYPLAGVADTQYF.